This T cell receptor (beta chain) is drawn from a study of blood T cell repertoires in COVID-19. Profiling relied on immunoSEQ multiplex PCR, and the TCRdb table lists in-frame clones only, not all of them. The data contain about 430,000 clones, 85% to 90% of them singletons. The CDR3 spans 16 residues. Trimming left V 1 base short and J 2 bases short, with 14 bases between. Germline assignment: CDR1 SGHRS and CDR2 YFSETQ. This receptor was obtained from a man between 18 and 35 years old with COVID-19, enrolled during active disease. The chain couples TRBV5-1 to TRBJ2-3; a possible D gene is TRBD1 (6 bases). The specimen was peripheral blood. CDR3: CASSLTGQFITDTQYF. The CDR3, as DNA: TGCGCCAGCAGCTTGACGGGACAATTTATCACAGATACGCAGTATTTT.